One and the same sample provided the 6 T cell receptor beta chains below, sequenced in a study of molecular identifiers for immune sequencing clone quantification. TCRdb independently ran MiXCR on the PCR reads; one entry per CDR3 protein. In the table there are more than 450,000 distinct CDR3 sequences, around a fifth of which are singletons. Sequenced: naive CD8+ T cells from blood, with Jurkat cell RNA spiked in. Subset in this sample: FACS-sorted CD8+CD4-CCR7+CD45RA+ naive T cells. The origin of the receptors is a human donor in good health. Some libraries in this study had Jurkat cell RNA spiked in.

The chain couples TRBV20-1 to TRBJ1-1, with 8 bases aligning to TRBD1. The V gene end was trimmed by 0 bases and the J gene end by 3 bases; junction bases not matched to a gene: 6. The CDR3 loop spans 15 amino acids. Germline CDR1 and CDR2: DFQATT and SNEGSKA (reference sequence). This CDR3 is CSARDRTGKDTEAFF. The CDR3 region has the DNA TGCAGTGCTAGAGATCGGACAGGGAAGGACACTGAAGCTTTCTTT.

The chain carries TRBV29-1 and TRBJ2-1; D unresolved. The CDR3 is made up of 13 amino acids. The V end was cut by 2 bases, the J end by 7 bases, with 12 bases between. CDR1 and CDR2 (germline): SQVTM, ANQGSEA. The DNA of the CDR3 is TGCAGCGTTGAATTTGGTCGTCGGAATGAGCAGTTCTTC. This gives the protein CSVEFGRRNEQFF.

V is TRBV6-5 and J is TRBJ2-1; 8 bases map to TRBD2. CDR3 length: 15 amino acids. The V gene's germline CDR1 is MNHEY and CDR2 SVGAGI. The junction had 6 bases not matched to a gene; V was cut back by 0 bases and J by 8 bases. Here the CDR3 DNA reads TGTGCCAGCAGTTACTCCCGGGAGGGTATCGATGAGCAGTTCTTC. Its translation is CASSYSREGIDEQFF.

Worth noting for this clonotype: Since a much larger clone is just one base distant, this may be a read error. This chain links TRBV6-6 with TRBJ1-5; D might be TRBD1 (5 bases). The CDR3 is 13 amino acids. CDR1 MNHNY and CDR2 SVGAGI come from the germline V gene (reference sequence). The DNA of the CDR3 is TGTGCCAGCCGGGGGGGTGGCAATCAGCCCCAGCGTTTT. This sequence encodes CASRGGGNQPQRF.

In the case of this clonotype: This sequence may be a read error, since a much larger clone differs from it by one base. This chain uses TRBV5-6 with TRBJ2-7, with unresolved D. This CDR3 is 13 amino acids long. Trimming removed 4 bases at V and 7 bases at J, with 15 bases between. Germline CDR1 and CDR2: SGHDT and YYEEEE. The CDR3 spells CASSTKGPLEQYF. The CDR3 coding sequence is TGTGCCAGCAGCACCAAGGGTCCCCTGGAGCAGTACTTC.

Of note for this clonotype: This may arise from a read error, as a much more abundant clone is one base away. The chain is built from TRBV27 and TRBJ1-1, with unresolved D. The ends were cut back, 4 bases at V and 6 bases at J, with 15 bases in the middle. Looked up from germline, CDR1 is MNHEY and CDR2 is SMNVEV (reference sequence). The CDR3 is 14 amino acids. The CDR3 sequence: CASSSPRTPAEAFF. CDR3 nucleotide sequence: TGTGCCAGCAGTTCTCCCCGGACTCCTGCTGAAGCTTTCTTT.